This TCR beta chain was sequenced in a study of cytotoxic CD8 clonotypes in ibrutinib-treated CLL. Findings and caveats of the study: Few clonotypes were public, and these shrank or held steady under treatment.

Some clones are missing from TCRdb's copy, which holds only in-frame ones; the method was immunoSEQ multiplex PCR. The repertoire holds 55,000 to 85,000 clones, with approximately 90% as singletons. Trimming shortened V by 4 bases and J by 8 bases, and 14 bases separated the two germline ends. The CDR3 is 13 amino acids. CDR1 and CDR2 (germline): MNHNS, SASEGT. Of note for this clone: Its antigen is unknown.

This chain connects TRBV6-1 to TRBJ1-1; no firm D call. This TCR was recovered from a human donor with chronic lymphocytic leukemia. The sample here was PBMCs, taken after 12 months of ibrutinib treatment. CDR3 protein: CASSVPWEMEAFF. The CDR3 nucleotides read TGTGCCAGCAGTGTTCCCTGGGAAATGGAAGCTTTCTTT.